The 4 T cell receptor beta chains in this list originate from one sample, sequenced in a study of T-cell reconstitution after alpha-beta-depleted transplantation in children. For TCRbeta, the library was prepared with unique molecular identifiers. TCRdb reprocessed the PCR reads with MiXCR, giving one entry per CDR3 protein. The table includes fewer than 400,000 distinct CDR3 sequences, about a fifth detected once. Sequencing was performed on PBMCs from the stem cell graft donor, taken from the stem cell graft. These receptor sequences come from a human donor who donated a stem cell graft to a child with acute myeloid leukemia.

A few counts support this clonotype. The chain uses TRBV20-1 and TRBJ2-3; a weak D match, TRBD1 (6 bases). The CDR3 runs to 14 residues. CDR1 is DFQATT and CDR2 is SNEGSKA in the germline V gene (reference sequence). Trimming removed 6 bases at V and 6 bases at J, with 19 bases between. CDR3 sequence (DNA): TGCAGTGCCAGGGGCGCAGGGAAGGCGGATACGCAGTATTTT. Translating it yields CSARGAGKADTQYF.

A few counts support this clonotype. The genes are TRBV5-5 and TRBJ2-7; possibly TRBD1 or TRBD2 for D (5 bases each). Looked up from germline, CDR1 is SGHKS and CDR2 is YYEKEE (reference sequence). The V end lost 4 bases, the J end lost 4 bases, and 15 bases lay between the germline ends. This CDR3 spans 14 amino acids. CDR3 protein: CASSPGRGAYEQYF. CDR3 sequence (DNA): TGTGCCAGCAGCCCTGGAAGGGGAGCATACGAGCAGTACTTC.

The V gene is TRBV29-1, the J gene TRBJ1-1; D gene unclear. This CDR3 region has 14 residues. The V and J ends lost 5 bases and 6 bases respectively, with 19 bases between them. From germline, CDR1 is SQVTM and CDR2 ANQGSEA. The CDR3 loop reads CSVTPLLIEAEAFF. The CDR3 DNA reads TGCAGCGTTACTCCGCTACTGATCGAGGCTGAAGCTTTCTTT.

This clonotype has ten or more counts. The V and J genes are TRBV20-1 and TRBJ2-1, with D tentatively TRBD1 (6 bases). The CDR3 is 12 residues long. Germline values: CDR1 DFQATT, CDR2 SNEGSKA (reference sequence). Between the trimmed V and J ends, which lost 3 bases and 16 bases, there was a span of 19 bases. The CDR3 loop reads CSARAPDSISFF. Here the CDR3 DNA reads TGCAGTGCTAGGGCTCCGGACAGTATCAGCTTCTTC.